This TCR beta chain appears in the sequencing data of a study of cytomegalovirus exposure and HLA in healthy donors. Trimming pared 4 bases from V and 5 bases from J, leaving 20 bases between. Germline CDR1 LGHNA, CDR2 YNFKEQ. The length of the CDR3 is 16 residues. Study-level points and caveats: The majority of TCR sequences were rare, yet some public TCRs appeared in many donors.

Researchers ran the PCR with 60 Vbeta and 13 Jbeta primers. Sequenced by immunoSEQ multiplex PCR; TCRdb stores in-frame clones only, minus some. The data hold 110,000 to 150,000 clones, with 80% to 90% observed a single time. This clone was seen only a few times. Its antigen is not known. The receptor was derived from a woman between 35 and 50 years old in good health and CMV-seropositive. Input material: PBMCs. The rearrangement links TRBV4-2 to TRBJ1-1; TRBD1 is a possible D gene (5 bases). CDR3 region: CASSPEGGGADTEAFF. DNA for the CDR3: TGTGCCAGCAGCCCCGAGGGAGGAGGGGCGGATACTGAAGCTTTCTTT.